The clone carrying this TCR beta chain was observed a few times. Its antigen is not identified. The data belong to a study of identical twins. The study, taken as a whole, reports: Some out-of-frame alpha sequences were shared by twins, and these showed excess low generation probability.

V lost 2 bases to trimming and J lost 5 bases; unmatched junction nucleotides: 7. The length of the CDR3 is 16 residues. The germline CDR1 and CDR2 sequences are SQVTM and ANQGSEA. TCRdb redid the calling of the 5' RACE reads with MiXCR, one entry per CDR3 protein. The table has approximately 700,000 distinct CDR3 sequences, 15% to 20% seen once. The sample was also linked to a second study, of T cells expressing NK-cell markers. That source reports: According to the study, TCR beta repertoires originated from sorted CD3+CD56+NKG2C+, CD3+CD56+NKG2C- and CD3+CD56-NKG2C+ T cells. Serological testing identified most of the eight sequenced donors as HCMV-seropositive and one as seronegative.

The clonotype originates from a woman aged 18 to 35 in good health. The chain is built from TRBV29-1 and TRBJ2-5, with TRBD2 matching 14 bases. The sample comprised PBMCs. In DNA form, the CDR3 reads TGCAGCGTTGAATCCCAGGGACTAGCGGGGGTGGAGACCCAGTACTTC. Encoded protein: CSVESQGLAGVETQYF.